This TCR beta chain was recovered during a study of OX40 agonist ivuxolimab in advanced cancers. Across the study: Patients were dosed with the agonistic anti-OX40 (CD134) antibody ivuxolimab. From 23 to 79 years was the age range, with a mean of about 54 years, and around 84% were male.

Points on this clone: Its antigen remains unknown.

Assay: immunoSEQ multiplex PCR; the TCRdb copy retains only in-frame clones and omits some. The table lists about 77,000 clones, around 92% of them singletons. The CDR3 spans 12 residues. V shed 7 bases and J shed 5 bases, with 11 bases lying between them. CDR1 MDHEN and CDR2 SYDVKM come from the germline V gene. Study-level results: The study found among the lowest clonal expansion in partial responders at 0.1-3.0 mg/kg. The CD4+ and CD8+ T cells in the blood had expanded clonally by week 6 at 0.1 to 3.0 mg/kg.

The chain uses TRBV28 and TRBJ1-2, with a tentative D call TRBD1 (5 bases). The receptor was isolated from an adult with an advanced solid tumor such as melanoma, head and neck, liver or kidney cancer. The sample consisted of CD4+ or CD8+ T cells sorted from blood, taken in a trial of the OX40 agonist ivuxolimab. DNA of the CDR3: TGTGCCAGCACCCACCGGGGGTATGGCTACACCTTC. Encoded protein: CASTHRGYGYTF.